Below are 20 T cell receptor beta chains sequenced from a single sample in a study of OX40 agonist ivuxolimab in advanced cancers. This table comes from immunoSEQ multiplex PCR, and its TCRdb copy is limited to in-frame clones, with some not included. Seen here are fewer than 75,000 clones, roughly 85% observed once, and the top ten hold about 0.66%. The specimen was CD4+ or CD8+ T cells sorted from blood, collected in a trial of the OX40 agonist ivuxolimab. Receptors originate from an adult with an advanced solid tumor such as melanoma, head and neck, liver or kidney cancer.

V gene TRBV10-2 combines with J gene TRBJ2-1, with D possibly matching TRBD1 (6 bases). The V gene lost 2 bases and the J gene lost 6 bases, with 11 bases spanning the gap. CDR1 is WSHSY and CDR2 is SAAADI in the germline V gene. CDR3 length equals 14 residues. The CDR3 DNA reads as TGCGCCAGCAGTGAGCGCGCAGGGGCCAATGAGCAGTTCTTC. Translated: CASSERAGANEQFF.

This clone came up a few times. CDR3 nucleotides: TGTGCCAGCAGCCGTAGCGGGAGCTCCTACAATGAGCAGTTCTTC. Its protein is CASSRSGSSYNEQFF. V usage is TRBV11-2 and J usage is TRBJ2-1; 9 bases are shared with TRBD2. The CDR3 is 15 residues long. The J segment lost 0 bases and the V segment lost 5 bases, leaving 2 bases of the junction unmatched. Germline V gives CDR1 SGHAT, CDR2 FQNNGV.

The rearrangement joins TRBV21-1 to TRBJ2-1; whether TRBD1, the table's D call, matches the DNA was not checked. TRBV21-1 is described as a pseudogene. CDR3 length: 12 amino acids. The CDR3 region has the DNA TGTGCCAGCAGGCCCATAGGACAGGGAAAGTTCTTC. This encodes CASRPIGQGKFF.

This chain uses TRBV20-1 with TRBJ2-5, with no clear D. With 5 bases removed from V and 7 bases from J, the gap between germline ends came to 11 bases. The CDR3 covers 11 residues. CDR1 and CDR2 from the germline V gene are DFQATT and SNEGSKA (reference sequence). The CDR3, as DNA: TGCAGTGCTGGAGCCCCCGGGACCCAGTACTTC. Protein: CSAGAPGTQYF.

A word on this clone: At one boundary the junction diverges from the germline segment, which might be a read error. V is TRBV30 and J is TRBJ2-1; weak D call: TRBD2 (7 bases). CDR1 and CDR2 from the germline V gene are GTSNPN and SVGIG (reference sequence). This CDR3 is built from 13 residues. The CDR3 DNA follows: TGTGCCTGGGAGAAAGGAGGGGGGGGTTTTCTCCTCTTC. Encoded protein: CAWEKGGGGFLLF.

This clone was observed once. V usage is TRBV7-9 and J usage is TRBJ2-3, with TRBD2 identical over 7 bases. There are 18 residues in the CDR3. Germline lookup yields CDR1 SEHNR and CDR2 FQNEAQ (reference sequence). V trimming: 1 base; J trimming: 0 bases; junction bases outside the gene matches: 10. The CDR3 bases are TGTGCCAGCAGCTTAGGCGCAGGTCTAGCGGTTAGCACAGATACGCAGTATTTT. Protein product: CASSLGAGLAVSTDTQYF.

The chain carries TRBV30 and TRBJ1-6, with D perhaps matching TRBD1 (5 bases). Germline V gene sequence: CDR1 GTSNPN, CDR2 SVGIG (reference sequence). With 1 base removed from V and 10 bases from J, the gap between germline ends came to 11 bases. CDR3 size: 13 residues. For the CDR3, the DNA is TGTGCCTGGAGTGAAGGGTGGGGGTCACCCCTCCACTTT. The encoded protein is CAWSEGWGSPLHF.

The V call is TRBV7-3, the J call TRBJ2-2; 8 bases match TRBD1. The V and J ends lost 2 bases and 6 bases, in that order; junction bases with no gene match: 5. In germline, CDR1 is SGHTA, CDR2 FQGTGA. CDR3 length equals 15 residues. The CDR3 reads CASSLGDRGAGELFF. The CDR3 DNA is TGTGCCAGCAGCTTAGGTGACAGGGGAGCCGGGGAGCTGTTTTTT.

J is TRBJ2-7 and V is TRBV28; 11 bases line up with TRBD1. The CDR3 length is 17 residues. Looked up from germline, CDR1 is MDHEN and CDR2 is SYDVKM. V shed 6 bases and J 3 bases; nucleotides not matched to a gene: 13. CDR3 nucleotide sequence: TGTGCCAGCAGACGCGGGACAGGGGGTACTAGTGGCTACGAGCAGTACTTC. Its protein product is CASRRGTGGTSGYEQYF.

The V and J genes are TRBV6-5 and TRBJ2-1; 14 bases align to TRBD2. Germline V gives CDR1 MNHEY, CDR2 SVGAGI. The CDR3 contains 15 residues. Trimming at V came to 4 bases and at J to 9 bases, leaving 5 bases not matched to a gene. Written as DNA, the CDR3 is TGTGCCAGCAGTTTGGGACTAGCGGGAGTAAGTGAGCAGTTCTTC. Its protein product is CASSLGLAGVSEQFF.

The chain recombines TRBV27 with TRBJ2-7; D is undetermined. This CDR3 has 13 amino acids. Germline CDR1 and CDR2: MNHEY and SMNVEV (reference sequence). V lost 4 bases to trimming and J lost 1 base, with 8 bases between them. The CDR3 region is CASSSAVSYEQYF. In DNA form, the CDR3 reads TGTGCCAGCAGTTCAGCAGTTTCCTACGAGCAGTACTTC.

This rearrangement joins TRBV11-2 to TRBJ2-3; no reliable D call. Germline CDR1 SGHAT, CDR2 FQNNGV. V was trimmed by 3 bases and J by 2 bases, leaving 12 bases between them. The CDR3 totals 15 residues. This chain's CDR3 is CASSFWAVNTDTQYF. The CDR3 DNA reads as TGTGCCAGCAGCTTCTGGGCAGTTAACACAGATACGCAGTATTTT.

The chain couples TRBV5-1 to TRBJ1-1, with D tentatively TRBD1 (6 bases). The germline gives CDR1 SGHRS, CDR2 YFSETQ. This CDR3 contains 13 residues. Trimming took 3 bases from V and 7 from J, leaving 13 bases between them. The CDR3 DNA sequence: TGCGCCAGCAGCTCACAGGGAGTGGTTGAAGCTTTCTTT. Translation gives CASSSQGVVEAFF.

The CDR3 coding sequence is TGTGCCAGCAGTTCCGGGACAGGGGGCACTGAAGCTTTCTTT. It is translated as CASSSGTGGTEAFF. The rearrangement links TRBV6-6 to TRBJ1-1; 11 bases are a match to TRBD1. Trimming took 4 bases from V and 4 from J; bases not matched to a gene: 2. Germline V gene sequence: CDR1 MNHNY, CDR2 SVGAGI (reference sequence). CDR3 size: 14 residues.

The rearrangement uses TRBV10-1 and TRBJ2-2; D is perhaps TRBD1 (6 bases). The germline V gene has CDR1 WNHNN and CDR2 SYGVQD (reference sequence). V was pared by 2 bases and J by 2 bases, with 12 bases between. The CDR3 runs to 16 residues. The CDR3 DNA sequence: TGCGCCAGCAGTGAGCAAGGGGGAAGAAACACCGGGGAGCTGTTTTTT. It encodes CASSEQGGRNTGELFF.

This chain connects TRBV7-9 to TRBJ2-7; D possibly uses TRBD1 or TRBD2 (5 bases each). CDR3 size: 15 residues. The V and J ends lost 5 bases and 0 bases respectively, with 14 bases between them. Germline V gene sequence: CDR1 SEHNR, CDR2 FQNEAQ (reference sequence). CDR3 protein: CASSQSGTFSYEQYF. Here the CDR3 DNA reads TGTGCCAGCAGCCAATCCGGGACCTTCTCCTACGAGCAGTACTTC.

Here the CDR3 DNA reads TGTGCCAGCAGCCAACACGAAATTGGCGGGAGGGCAGCCTACGAGCAGTACTTC. Translation: CASSQHEIGGRAAYEQYF. This chain connects TRBV7-9 to TRBJ2-7; 9 bases match TRBD2. CDR1 SEHNR and CDR2 FQNEAQ come from the germline V gene (reference sequence). This CDR3 spans 18 amino acids. The V segment lost 5 bases and the J segment 2 bases; nucleotides outside the gene matches: 16.

The chain is built from TRBV6-1 and TRBJ1-2; D gene unclear. Germline V lookup: CDR1 MNHNS, CDR2 SASEGT. The CDR3 runs 15 residues. Trimming left V 0 bases short and J 0 bases short, with 8 bases between. The CDR3 spells CASSEAPGANYGYTF. CDR3 nucleotide sequence: TGTGCCAGCAGTGAAGCGCCTGGAGCTAACTATGGCTACACCTTC.

Note on this clone: A read error may produce the germline difference seen at one junction end. The chain has TRBV28 and TRBJ2-7; 13 bases line up with TRBD2. Germline values: CDR1 MDHEN, CDR2 SYDVKM. The CDR3 is 12 amino acids. The CDR3, as DNA: TGTGCCAGCAGCTCCGGGACTAGCGGGGTCACCTTC. Translated: CASSSGTSGVTF.

The V call is TRBV7-3, the J call TRBJ2-1, with D possibly matching TRBD2 (5 bases). The germline V gene encodes CDR1 SGHTA and CDR2 FQGTGA. Deletions cut 3 bases from V and 6 bases from J, with 9 bases between. This CDR3 contains 13 residues. CDR3 bases: TGTGCCAGCAGCTTGCGGACTTCCAATGAGCAGTTCTTC. Protein product: CASSLRTSNEQFF.